This TCR beta chain derives from a study of blood T cell repertoires in COVID-19. Background on the study: Some COVID-19 samples were acute and others convalescent; all came from the United States, Italy and Spain. The cDNA or gDNA used as material had been derived from T cells, B-cell-depleted T cells, or PBMCs.

Cohorts were assigned according to the clinical history that participants reported. Some clones are missing from TCRdb's copy, which holds only in-frame ones; the method was immunoSEQ multiplex PCR. The sample contains fewer than 250,000 clones, approximately 80% of which appear only once. This CDR3 is 17 amino acids long. Per the germline V gene, CDR1 is SGHTA and CDR2 is FQGTGA. V lost 3 bases and J 8 bases, leaving 22 bases between the germline ends. The source of this sequence is a woman aged 40 to 50 with acute COVID-19. The chain joins TRBV7-3 to TRBJ1-4; D ambiguous. Sequences were obtained from PBMCs or T cells enriched from blood (not recorded which). CDR3 sequence reads: CASSLLEAVVLWEKLFF. In DNA form, the CDR3 reads TGTGCCAGCAGCTTGTTGGAGGCTGTCGTTCTGTGGGAAAAACTGTTTTTT.